This T cell receptor beta chain originates from a study of T cell repertoires in cytomegalovirus infection. This clonotype was observed at least ten times. Its antigen is unknown. Using its own MiXCR run on the reads, TCRdb lists one record per CDR3 protein. The data hold 250,000 to 300,000 distinct CDR3 sequences, with roughly 25% observed a single time. Whole-study findings and limits: The ex vivo response was dominated by HLA-C-restricted CMV-specific TCR beta clonotypes.

There are 13 residues in the CDR3. V dropped 5 bases and J dropped 6; count of bases not matched to a gene: 5. From germline, CDR1 is SEHNR and CDR2 FQNEAQ (reference sequence). The chain joins TRBV7-9 to TRBJ1-2; 8 nucleotides line up with TRBD1. The sample comprised PBMCs. The receptor was derived from a human donor in good health (CMV status not recorded). Some clones in this sample may be carry-over from other donors' samples. The CDR3: CASSHRTGNGYTF. CDR3 bases: TGTGCCAGCAGCCACCGGACAGGGAATGGCTACACCTTC.